This entry lists 11 T cell receptor beta chains sequenced from one sample in a study of OX40 agonist ivuxolimab in advanced cancers. Profiling relied on immunoSEQ multiplex PCR, and the TCRdb table lists in-frame clones only, not all of them. Of almost 65,000 clones in the sample, roughly four fifths are singletons; the top ten hold approximately 0.64%. This specimen consisted of CD4+ or CD8+ T cells sorted from blood, obtained in a trial of the OX40 agonist ivuxolimab. These receptors were taken from an adult with an advanced solid tumor such as melanoma, head and neck, liver or kidney cancer.

V usage is TRBV19 and J usage is TRBJ1-3; D is possibly TRBD1 (5 bases). The V gene lost 3 bases and the J gene lost 0 bases, with 9 bases spanning the gap. This CDR3 contains 15 residues. Germline lookup yields CDR1 LNHDA and CDR2 SQIVND (reference sequence). Here the CDR3 DNA reads TGTGCCAGTAGTATCAGCGGGGGCTCTGGAAACACCATATATTTT. Translation gives CASSISGGSGNTIYF.

CDR3 nucleotide sequence: TGTGCCAGTACGAAACTGCTTATGAACACTGAAGCTTTCTTT. This translates into CASTKLLMNTEAFF. This chain connects TRBV19 to TRBJ1-1, with D uncertain. The CDR3 length is 14 residues. V was pared by 7 bases and J by 0 bases, with 12 bases between. Germline CDR1 reads LNHDA; CDR2 reads SQIVND (reference sequence).

V usage is TRBV19 and J usage is TRBJ1-6, with D unclear. CDR3 length equals 16 residues. CDR1 LNHDA and CDR2 SQIVND come from the germline V gene (reference sequence). Trimming removed 3 bases from V and 0 bases from J, with 9 bases in between. CDR3: CASSITVGSYNSPLHF. DNA for the CDR3: TGTGCCAGTAGTATTACGGTGGGCTCCTATAATTCACCCCTCCACTTT.

The rearrangement uses TRBV19 and TRBJ1-4; possible D gene TRBD1, 6 bases. Trimming cost V 9 bases and J 8 bases, with 22 bases left between them. CDR1 and CDR2 (germline): LNHDA, SQIVND (reference sequence). The CDR3 extends over 15 amino acids. CDR3 region: CASQGGLLIGEKLFF. As DNA, the CDR3 is TGTGCCAGCCAAGGGGGACTTCTTATCGGGGAAAAACTGTTTTTT.

The genes are TRBV2 and TRBJ2-2; no clear D gene. The CDR3 length is 16 residues. V lost 3 bases to trimming and J lost 3 bases, with 14 bases between them. Germline V CDR1 and CDR2: SNHLY, FYNNEI. The DNA for the CDR3 is TGTGCCAGCAGTGACGCGGCGAATAGATACACCGGGGAGCTGTTTTTT. This translates into CASSDAANRYTGELFF.

The gene calls are TRBV12-5 and TRBJ2-7; 7 positions match TRBD2. Germline assignment: CDR1 LGHNT and CDR2 FRNRAP. V was pared by 4 bases and J by 7 bases, with 4 bases of the junction left unmatched. This CDR3 has 12 amino acids. CDR3 residues: CASGSLGGEQYF. The CDR3 DNA reads as TGTGCTAGTGGTTCTCTCGGGGGGGAGCAGTACTTC.

The rearrangement joins TRBV25-1 to TRBJ1-4, with a weak D call TRBD1 (5 bases). Trimming removed 5 bases at V and 10 bases at J, with 17 bases between. This CDR3 region has 14 residues. Germline CDR1 is MGHDK and CDR2 is SYGVNS. DNA for the CDR3: TGTGCCAGCAGTTACAGGTCCACGGGCGGAAAACTGTTTTTT. It translates to CASSYRSTGGKLFF.

The gene calls are TRBV27 and TRBJ2-7; 7 bases match TRBD1. Germline V gene data show CDR1 as MNHEY and CDR2 as SMNVEV (reference sequence). V lost 6 bases and J lost 0; bases outside the gene matches: 5. The CDR3 extends over 14 amino acids. The CDR3 DNA is TGTGCCAGCAGGCTGGACAGGAACTCCTACGAGCAGTACTTC. The encoded protein is CASRLDRNSYEQYF.

The chain uses TRBV18 and TRBJ2-3; TRBD1 aligns across 7 bases. Trimming cost V 2 bases and J 1 base; bases outside gene matches: 9. The CDR3 extends over 17 amino acids. CDR1 and CDR2 (germline): KGHSH, LQKENI. The CDR3 loop is CASSPTRTGGGTDTQYF. The CDR3 coding sequence is TGTGCCAGCTCACCAACTAGGACAGGTGGGGGCACAGATACGCAGTATTTT.

The chain employs TRBV19 and TRBJ2-1; D possibly uses TRBD1 or TRBD2 (5 bases each). The CDR3 consists of 13 residues. V dropped 9 bases and J dropped 10 bases, with 19 bases sitting between them. The germline V gene has CDR1 LNHDA and CDR2 SQIVND (reference sequence). CDR3 sequence: CASTYGALGEQFF. The CDR3 DNA reads TGTGCCAGCACCTACGGGGCCCTCGGGGAGCAGTTCTTC.

The rearrangement joins TRBV19 to TRBJ2-7; D might be TRBD1 or TRBD2, each matching 6 bases. The CDR3 is made up of 15 amino acids. Trimming took 5 bases from V and 3 from J, leaving 17 bases between them. Per the germline V gene, CDR1 is LNHDA and CDR2 is SQIVND (reference sequence). CDR3 bases: TGTGCCAGTAGTGGTCAGGGGCAGGGACTCTACGAGCAGTACTTC. Encoded protein: CASSGQGQGLYEQYF. Drawing the rest from reference TRBV19 and TRBJ2-7, the complete variable domain is DGGITQSPKYLFRKEGQNVTLSCEQNLNHDAMYWYRQDPGQGLRLIYYSQIVNDFQKGDIAEGYSVSREKKESFPLTVTSAQKNPTAFYLCASSGQGQGLYEQYFGPGTRLTVT.